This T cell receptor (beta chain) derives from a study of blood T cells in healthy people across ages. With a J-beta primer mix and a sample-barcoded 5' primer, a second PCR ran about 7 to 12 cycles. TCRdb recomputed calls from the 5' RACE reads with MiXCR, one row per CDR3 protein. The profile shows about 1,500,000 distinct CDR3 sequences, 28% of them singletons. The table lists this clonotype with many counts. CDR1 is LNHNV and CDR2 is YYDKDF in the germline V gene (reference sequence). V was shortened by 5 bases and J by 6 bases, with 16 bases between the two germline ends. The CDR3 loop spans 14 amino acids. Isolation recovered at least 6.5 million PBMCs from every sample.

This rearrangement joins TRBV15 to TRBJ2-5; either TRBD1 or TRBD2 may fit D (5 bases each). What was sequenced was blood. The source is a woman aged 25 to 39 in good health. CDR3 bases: TGTGCCACCAGCGGCCGGGACGGGCTGCAGACCCAGTACTTC. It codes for CATSGRDGLQTQYF.